A single sample gave rise to the 20 T cell receptor beta chains below, sequenced in a study of T-cell memory formation after mild COVID-19. Using its own MiXCR run on the 5' RACE reads, TCRdb lists one record per CDR3 protein. The sample records about 170,000 distinct CDR3 sequences, over 10% being singletons. The sequenced sample consisted of PBMCs or a T cell subset sorted from them (not recorded which). The receptors derive from a man aged 18 to 30 who had mild COVID-19 (a few samples of this study predate the infection). Cell type and time point are not known.

In its sample, this clonotype was seen a few times. The gene calls are TRBV10-1 and TRBJ2-7, with 7 positions matching TRBD1. Germline CDR1 is WNHNN and CDR2 is SYGVQD (reference sequence). J was trimmed by 2 bases and V by 3 bases; bases with no gene match: 4. The CDR3 is 14 amino acids. Written as DNA, the CDR3 is TGCGCCAGCAGTGAAAGACAGGGTCCCTACGAGCAGTACTTC. Translating it yields CASSERQGPYEQYF.

In its sample, this clonotype was seen once. The rearrangement links TRBV28 to TRBJ1-1; D is unresolved. The CDR3 contains 14 residues. Trimming shortened V by 2 bases and J by 11 bases, and 18 bases separated the two germline ends. Germline-derived CDR1 and CDR2 are MDHEN and SYDVKM. CDR3 bases: TGTGCCAGCAGTTTACCCCTGACCGGTGCGGGGGCTTTCTTT. It is translated as CASSLPLTGAGAFF.

This clonotype was seen many times. The chain recombines TRBV3-1 with TRBJ2-5; D is uncertain. Germline CDR1 reads LGHDT; CDR2 reads YNNKEL (reference sequence). V was clipped by 1 base and J by 5 bases, with 2 bases between them. This CDR3 comprises 11 residues. CDR3 in DNA: TGTGCCAGCAGCCAAGTCGAGACCCAGTACTTC. Protein product: CASSQVETQYF.

A word on this clonotype: At one boundary the junction diverges from the germline segment, which might be a read error. The J gene is TRBJ2-1, the V gene TRBV4-3, with D possibly being TRBD1 (6 bases). CDR1 is LGHNA, CDR2 YSLEER, per germline. The CDR3 contains 13 residues. This CDR3 reads CASSQVRGQSPIF. The CDR3 coding sequence is TGCGCCAGCAGCCAAGTGCGAGGACAGAGCCCCATCTTC.

This clonotype was seen more than once but under ten times. The chain recombines TRBV4-3 with TRBJ2-3, with 7 bases lining up with TRBD2. With V trimmed by 6 bases and J by 4 bases, 13 bases remained unmatched. The CDR3 is 16 residues long. The germline V gene encodes CDR1 LGHNA and CDR2 YSLEER. CDR3: CASSMTAGVLSDTQYF. CDR3 nucleotides: TGCGCCAGCAGTATGACGGCGGGGGTACTATCAGATACGCAGTATTTT.

Only a few counts were recorded for this clonotype. V is TRBV12-3 or TRBV12-4 and J is TRBJ2-1; the match to TRBD1 covers 7 bases. Trimming removed 2 bases from V and 6 bases from J; junction bases left unmatched: 4. The CDR3 runs to 14 residues. CDR3 protein: CASSLTTGSNEQFF. In DNA, the CDR3 is TGTGCCAGCAGTTTAACGACAGGGAGCAATGAGCAGTTCTTC.

The chain has TRBV11-2 and TRBJ1-2; TRBD1 agrees at 9 bases. The ends lost 5 bases at V and 1 base at J; junction bases unmatched: 8. The CDR3 loop spans 16 amino acids. CDR1 SGHAT and CDR2 FQNNGV come from the germline V gene. The CDR3 reads CASSAGTGNYNYGYTF. CDR3 coding DNA: TGTGCCAGCAGCGCAGGGACAGGGAATTATAACTATGGCTACACCTTC.

This clonotype came up a few times. The rearrangement uses TRBV20-1 and TRBJ2-3; D may correspond to TRBD1 or TRBD2 (5 bases each). The CDR3 spans 16 residues. Trimming removed 2 bases from V and 2 bases from J, with 17 bases in between. Germline CDR1 and CDR2: DFQATT and SNEGSKA (reference sequence). CDR3 residues: CSARRPGTPNTDTQYF. DNA for the CDR3: TGCAGTGCTAGACGGCCCGGGACGCCCAACACAGATACGCAGTATTTT.

V usage is TRBV7-8 and J usage is TRBJ1-2; 7 nucleotides agree with TRBD1. Trimming at V came to 5 bases and at J to 4 bases, leaving 7 bases not matched to a gene. CDR1 and CDR2 from the germline V gene are SGHVS and FQNEAQ. The CDR3 covers 14 residues. CDR3 loop: CASSADRDSYGYTF. The CDR3 DNA reads TGTGCCAGCAGCGCAGACAGGGACAGCTATGGCTACACCTTC.

V gene TRBV12-3 or TRBV12-4 combines with J gene TRBJ2-1; D may be TRBD1 (5 bases). This CDR3 is built from 13 residues. V gave up 2 bases and J gave up 8 bases, with 10 bases separating them. For the CDR3, the DNA is TGTGCCAGCAGTTTATCCAGGGTGGATGAGCAGTTCTTC. Translated: CASSLSRVDEQFF.

This clonotype was found a few times. The chain employs TRBV2 and TRBJ1-4, with a possible D match to TRBD1 (5 bases). V lost 7 bases, J lost 4 bases, and 13 bases lay in between. The CDR3 is made up of 14 amino acids. Germline CDR1 and CDR2: SNHLY and FYNNEI. In DNA form, the CDR3 reads TGTGCCAGCACTCCGGGACGAGTTAATGAAAAACTGTTTTTT. Its protein product is CASTPGRVNEKLFF.

The chain uses TRBV6-4 and TRBJ2-1, with 9 bases matching TRBD1. The J segment lost 9 bases and the V segment lost 6 bases, leaving 6 bases of the junction unmatched. Per the germline V gene, CDR1 is MRHNA and CDR2 is SNTAGT. The CDR3 loop spans 13 amino acids. CDR3 amino acids: CASSRDRVGEQFF. Here the CDR3 DNA reads TGTGCCAGCAGCCGGGACAGGGTGGGTGAGCAGTTCTTC.

This clonotype was observed a few times. The chain couples TRBV7-8 to TRBJ2-5; 8 positions agree with TRBD2. The V segment lost 7 bases and the J segment 3 bases; nucleotides outside the gene matches: 7. CDR3 length equals 14 residues. The germline V gene has CDR1 SGHVS and CDR2 FQNEAQ. CDR3 DNA: TGTGCCAGCAACCACCGGGGGGGGGAAGAGACCCAGTACTTC. Translating gives CASNHRGGEETQYF.

This clonotype was counted at least ten times. The chain recombines TRBV6-2 or TRBV6-3 with TRBJ1-4; TRBD1 might be the D (5 bases). The CDR3 runs 15 residues. Trimming removed 5 bases from V and 5 bases from J, with 15 bases in between. Germline V gene sequence: CDR1 MNHEY, CDR2 SVGEGT. CDR3: CASSPPRGLNEKLFF. In nucleotides, the CDR3 is TGTGCCAGCAGTCCACCCCGGGGCCTCAATGAAAAACTGTTTTTT.

The chain joins TRBV7-6 to TRBJ1-3, with TRBD1 matching 7 bases. CDR3 length: 17 amino acids. The ends lost 5 bases at V and 0 bases at J; junction bases unmatched: 10. Looked up from germline, CDR1 is SGHVS and CDR2 is FNYEAQ. The chain's CDR3 is CASSGRDSLSSGNTIYF. The CDR3 DNA sequence: TGTGCCAGCAGCGGTCGGGACAGCCTAAGCTCTGGAAACACCATATATTTT. The variable domain in full, completed from reference TRBV7-6 and TRBJ1-3, reads GAGVSQSPRYKVTKRGQDVALRCDPISGHVSLYWYRQALGQGPEFLTYFNYEAQQDKSGLPNDRFSAERPEGSISTLTIQRTEQRDSAMYRCASSGRDSLSSGNTIYFGEGSWLTVV.

This chain connects TRBV28 to TRBJ2-6; no firm D call. From germline, CDR1 is MDHEN and CDR2 SYDVKM. This CDR3 has 15 amino acids. V lost 2 bases, J lost 3 bases, and 8 bases lay in between. The CDR3: CASSLGQFGANVLTF. For the CDR3, the DNA is TGTGCCAGCAGTTTAGGGCAATTTGGGGCCAACGTCCTGACTTTC.

The V and J genes are TRBV5-1 and TRBJ2-2; D is uncertain. Trimming took off 1 base at V and 6 bases at J, with 10 bases between the two ends. Germline V gene lookup returns CDR1 SGHRS and CDR2 YFSETQ. This CDR3 region has 14 residues. The CDR3 loop is CASSLIPGPGELFF. The CDR3 bases are TGCGCCAGCAGCTTGATTCCCGGTCCCGGGGAGCTGTTTTTT.

The J gene is TRBJ2-7, the V gene TRBV28, with unresolved D. V was shortened by 6 bases and J by 3 bases, with 15 bases between the two germline ends. The CDR3 is 14 residues long. Germline lookup yields CDR1 MDHEN and CDR2 SYDVKM. CDR3 sequence (DNA): TGTGCCAGCAGCCCAACAGAACCCAACTACGAGCAGTACGTC. Residues: CASSPTEPNYEQYV.

The chain carries TRBV7-2 and TRBJ2-1; no reliable D call. This CDR3 has 12 amino acids. Trimming cost V 3 bases and J 7 bases, with 7 bases left between them. The germline CDR1 and CDR2 sequences are SGHTA and FQGNSA. The CDR3 DNA reads as TGTGCCAGCAGCTTCCGGGTTAATGAGCAGTTCTTC. Translating gives CASSFRVNEQFF.

This clonotype was found a few times. The V call is TRBV7-3, the J call TRBJ2-5, with TRBD2 matching 7 bases. This CDR3 is 15 amino acids long. The germline CDR1 and CDR2 sequences are SGHTA and FQGTGA. The ends lost 5 bases at V and 7 bases at J; junction bases unmatched: 13. CDR3 DNA: TGTGCCAGCAGCCCTGAGGGAGGGGCATCAGGGACCCAGTACTTC. This gives the protein CASSPEGGASGTQYF.